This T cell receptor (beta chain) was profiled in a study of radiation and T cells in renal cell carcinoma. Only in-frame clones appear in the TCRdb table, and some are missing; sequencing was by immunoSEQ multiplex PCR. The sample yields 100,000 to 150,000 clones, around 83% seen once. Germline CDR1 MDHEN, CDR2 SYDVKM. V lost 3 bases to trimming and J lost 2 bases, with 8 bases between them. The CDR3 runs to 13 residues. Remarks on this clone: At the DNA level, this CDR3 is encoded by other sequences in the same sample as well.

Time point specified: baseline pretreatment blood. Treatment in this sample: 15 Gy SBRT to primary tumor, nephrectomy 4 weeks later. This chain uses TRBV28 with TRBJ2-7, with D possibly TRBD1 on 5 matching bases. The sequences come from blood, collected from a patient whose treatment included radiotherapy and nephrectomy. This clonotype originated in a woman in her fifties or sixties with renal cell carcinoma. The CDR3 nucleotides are TGTGCCAGCAGTTTTGGCAGGGCCTACGAGCAGTACTTC. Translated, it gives CASSFGRAYEQYF.